These 16 T cell receptor beta chains were all obtained from the same sample, sequenced in a study of cytomegalovirus exposure and HLA in healthy donors. PCR primers comprised 60 Vbeta and 13 Jbeta primers. Sequenced by immunoSEQ multiplex PCR; TCRdb stores in-frame clones only, minus some. The sample has roughly 130,000 clones, roughly four fifths seen once. The sequencing sample was made of PBMCs. These receptors were collected from a male donor in good health and CMV-seropositive.

This chain links TRBV5-6 with TRBJ2-5; unclear D gene. The CDR3 is 15 amino acids. Trimming removed 0 bases at V and 1 base at J, with 10 bases between. Germline values: CDR1 SGHDT, CDR2 YYEEEE. The CDR3 spells CASSLAPGAQETQYF. In DNA form, the CDR3 reads TGTGCCAGCAGCTTGGCCCCAGGCGCCCAAGAGACCCAGTACTTC. The full variable domain, rest sourced from reference TRBV5-6 and TRBJ2-5, is DAGVTQSPTHLIKTRGQQVTLRCSPKSGHDTVSWYQQALGQGPQFIFQYYEEEERQRGNFPDRFSGHQFPNYSSELNVNALLLGDSALYLCASSLAPGAQETQYFGPGTRLLVL.

This clone was seen just once. The chain uses TRBV27 and TRBJ1-5; tentatively, D is TRBD1 (5 bases). CDR1 MNHEY and CDR2 SMNVEV come from the germline V gene (reference sequence). The CDR3 runs 14 residues. V lost 5 bases and J 9 bases, leaving 17 bases between the germline ends. CDR3 residues: CASSPVDSVGPQHF. The CDR3, as DNA: TGTGCCAGCAGTCCAGTAGACAGTGTAGGGCCCCAGCATTTT.

The chain joins TRBV7-8 to TRBJ2-7, with D possibly being TRBD2 (5 bases). Trimming stripped 5 bases from V and 6 bases from J, with 11 bases between. The CDR3 runs to 12 residues. From germline, CDR1 is SGHVS and CDR2 FQNEAQ. The CDR3 DNA sequence: TGTGCCAGCAGCCAGGCCGGAGGCGAGCAGTACTTC. It is translated as CASSQAGGEQYF.

The rearrangement links TRBV12-5 to TRBJ1-3; D is ambiguous. The ends were cut back, 8 bases at V and 5 bases at J, with 13 bases in the middle. CDR3 size: 13 residues. Germline V gene lookup returns CDR1 LGHNT and CDR2 FRNRAP. CDR3 loop: CASSDSERNTIYF. The CDR3 coding sequence is TGTGCTAGTTCCGACTCTGAGAGAAACACCATATATTTT. Complete variable domain (other parts from reference TRBV12-5 and TRBJ1-3): DARVTQTPRHKVTEMGQEVTMRCQPILGHNTVFWYRQTMMQGLELLAYFRNRAPLDDSGMPKDRFSAEMPDATLATLKIQPSEPRDSAVYFCASSDSERNTIYFGEGSWLTVV.

The chain employs TRBV28 and TRBJ2-2; D is uncertain. Trimming pared 6 bases from V and 6 bases from J, leaving 5 bases between. Germline CDR1 is MDHEN and CDR2 is SYDVKM. This CDR3 contains 11 residues. DNA of the CDR3: TGTGCCAGCAGGGCGGCCGGGGAGCTGTTTTTT. Protein: CASRAAGELFF.

The rearrangement links TRBV6-5 to TRBJ2-7, with D tentatively TRBD2 (5 bases). The length of the CDR3 is 13 residues. Trimming cost V 5 bases and J 3 bases, with 11 bases left between them. Germline CDR1 and CDR2: MNHEY and SVGAGI. This CDR3 is CASSPGSIYEQYF. The CDR3 DNA is TGTGCCAGCAGTCCGGGATCAATCTACGAGCAGTACTTC.

The V gene is TRBV5-5, the J gene TRBJ1-4, with 7 positions matching TRBD1. Germline V gene sequence: CDR1 SGHKS, CDR2 YYEKEE (reference sequence). V lost 4 bases, J lost 7 bases, and 7 bases stayed unmatched. The CDR3 spans 14 residues. The DNA of the CDR3 is TGTGCCAGCAGCGTCGGGACAGCGGGTGAAAAACTGTTTTTT. Its translation: CASSVGTAGEKLFF.

The chain uses TRBV7-3 and TRBJ2-7; D is unclear. The V gene's germline CDR1 is SGHTA and CDR2 FQGTGA. The V end was cut by 1 base, the J end by 6 bases, with 10 bases between. The CDR3 totals 13 residues. The CDR3 protein is CASSLNSASEQYF. As DNA, the CDR3 is TGTGCCAGCAGCTTAAACTCAGCGAGCGAGCAGTACTTC.

This chain connects TRBV11-1 to TRBJ2-5, with 15 bases fitting TRBD2. The CDR3 totals 16 residues. The germline V gene has CDR1 SGHAT and CDR2 FQDESV (reference sequence). Trimming at V came to 4 bases and at J to 4 bases, leaving 4 bases not matched to a gene. CDR3 in DNA: TGTGCCAGCAGCTCCGGACTAGCGGGAGGGTTAGAGACCCAGTACTTC. Its protein product is CASSSGLAGGLETQYF. Full variable domain (outside the CDR3, taken from reference TRBV11-1 and TRBJ2-5): EAEVAQSPRYKITEKSQAVAFWCDPISGHATLYWYRQILGQGPELLVQFQDESVVDDSQLPKDRFSAERLKGVDSTLKIQPAELGDSAMYLCASSSGLAGGLETQYFGPGTRLLVL.

The chain uses TRBV11-1 and TRBJ2-1; 11 bases agree with TRBD2. The CDR3 contains 15 residues. V was clipped by 6 bases and J by 10 bases; unmatched bases: 11. The germline CDR1 and CDR2 sequences are SGHAT and FQDESV (reference sequence). In DNA, the CDR3 is TGTGCCAGCAGTATTAGCGGGAGGGCCCGGGAAGAGCAGTTCTTC. Translation gives CASSISGRAREEQFF. Full variable domain (rest looked up from reference TRBV11-1 and TRBJ2-1): EAEVAQSPRYKITEKSQAVAFWCDPISGHATLYWYRQILGQGPELLVQFQDESVVDDSQLPKDRFSAERLKGVDSTLKIQPAELGDSAMYLCASSISGRAREEQFFGPGTRLTVL.

This rearrangement joins TRBV7-2 to TRBJ2-5; TRBD2 might be the D (5 bases). V was trimmed by 5 bases and J by 5 bases, leaving 15 bases between them. Germline V gives CDR1 SGHTA, CDR2 FQGNSA. This CDR3 spans 14 amino acids. In nucleotides, the CDR3 is TGTGCCAGCAGCATCCGGACCCGAGGGGAGACCCAGTACTTC. This codes for CASSIRTRGETQYF.

This chain links TRBV11-3 with TRBJ2-7; 7 nucleotides match TRBD2. The CDR3 runs to 15 residues. After removal of 2 bases from V and 4 bases from J, the junction contained 8 bases not matched to a gene. The germline CDR1 and CDR2 sequences are SGHNT and YENEEA. In DNA, the CDR3 is TGTGCCAGCAGCTTATATAGTGGGGGACTATACGAGCAGTACTTC. Translating gives CASSLYSGGLYEQYF.

This sequence joins TRBV11-2 and TRBJ2-3, with TRBD2 identical over 7 bases. This CDR3 spans 15 amino acids. Germline CDR1 is SGHAT and CDR2 is FQNNGV. V gave up 1 base and J gave up 4 bases; unmatched junction bases: 5. CDR3 amino acids: CASSLGAGVADTQYF. The CDR3 bases are TGTGCCAGCAGCTTAGGTGCGGGGGTGGCAGATACGCAGTATTTT.

The chain couples TRBV19 to TRBJ2-1; 10 nucleotides match TRBD2. Trimming cost V 3 bases and J 10 bases; bases outside gene matches: 12. This CDR3 has 16 amino acids. The germline gives CDR1 LNHDA, CDR2 SQIVND (reference sequence). CDR3 in DNA: TGTGCCAGTAGTATTACCAGCGGGAGGGCCAGAGGAGAGCAGTTCTTC. Its protein product is CASSITSGRARGEQFF.

The rearrangement joins TRBV5-1 to TRBJ2-5; D possibly corresponds to TRBD2 (5 bases). The CDR3 totals 14 residues. V was pared by 3 bases and J by 3 bases, with 12 bases between. CDR1 SGHRS and CDR2 YFSETQ come from the germline V gene. CDR3 protein: CASSSTAVKETQYF. In DNA, the CDR3 is TGCGCCAGCAGCTCTACAGCGGTTAAAGAGACCCAGTACTTC.

This clone has just one count. The chain has TRBV14 and TRBJ1-2, with D tentatively TRBD1 (6 bases). Trimming left V 2 bases short and J 6 bases short, with 10 bases between. Germline lookup yields CDR1 SGHDN and CDR2 FVKESK. The CDR3 sequence is 13 residues long. Written as DNA, the CDR3 is TGTGCCAGCAGCCAACTCAGGACAGATGGCTACACCTTC. Amino acids: CASSQLRTDGYTF.